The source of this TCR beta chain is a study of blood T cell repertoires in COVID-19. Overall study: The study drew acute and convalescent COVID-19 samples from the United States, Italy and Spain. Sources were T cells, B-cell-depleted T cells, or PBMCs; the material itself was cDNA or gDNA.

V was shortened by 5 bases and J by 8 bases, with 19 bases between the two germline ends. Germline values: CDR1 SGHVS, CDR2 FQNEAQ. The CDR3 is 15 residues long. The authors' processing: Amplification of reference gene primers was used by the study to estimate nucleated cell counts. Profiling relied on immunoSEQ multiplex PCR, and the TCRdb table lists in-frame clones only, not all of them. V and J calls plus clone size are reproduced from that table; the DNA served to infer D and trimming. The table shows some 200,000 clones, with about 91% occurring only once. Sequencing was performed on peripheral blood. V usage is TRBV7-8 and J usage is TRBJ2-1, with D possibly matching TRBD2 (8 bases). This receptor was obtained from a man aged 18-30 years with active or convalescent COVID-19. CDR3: CASSREGAAADEQFF. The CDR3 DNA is TGTGCCAGCAGCCGGGAGGGGGCCGCCGCGGATGAGCAGTTCTTC.